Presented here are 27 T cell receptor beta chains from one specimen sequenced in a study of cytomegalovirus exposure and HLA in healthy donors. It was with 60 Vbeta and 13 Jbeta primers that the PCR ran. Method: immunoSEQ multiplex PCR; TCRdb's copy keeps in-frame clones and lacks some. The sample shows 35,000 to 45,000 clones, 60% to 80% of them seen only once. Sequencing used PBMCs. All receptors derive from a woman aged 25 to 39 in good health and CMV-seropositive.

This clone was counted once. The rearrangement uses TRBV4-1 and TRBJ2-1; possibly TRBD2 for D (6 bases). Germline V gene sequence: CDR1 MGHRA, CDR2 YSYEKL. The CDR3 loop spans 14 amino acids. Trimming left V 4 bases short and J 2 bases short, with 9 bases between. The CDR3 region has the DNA TGCGCCAGCAGCCCCGGGGGTCCCTACAATGAGCAGTTCTTC. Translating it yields CASSPGGPYNEQFF.

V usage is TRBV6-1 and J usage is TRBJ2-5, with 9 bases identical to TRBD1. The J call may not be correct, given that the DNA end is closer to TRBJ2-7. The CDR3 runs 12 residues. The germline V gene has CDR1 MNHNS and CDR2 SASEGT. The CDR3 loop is CAGQGQGYEQYF. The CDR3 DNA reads TGTGCCGGTCAGGGACAGGGCTACGAGCAGTACTTC.

As DNA, the CDR3 is TGCGCCAGCAGTGAGACGCGGGCGGGATCGATCAATGAGCAGTTCTTC. Amino acids: CASSETRAGSINEQFF. The chain is built from TRBV10-1 and TRBJ2-1; maybe TRBD2 (6 bases). CDR1 WNHNN and CDR2 SYGVQD come from the germline V gene (reference sequence). The CDR3 runs 16 residues. V was shortened by 2 bases and J by 6 bases, with 17 bases between the two germline ends.

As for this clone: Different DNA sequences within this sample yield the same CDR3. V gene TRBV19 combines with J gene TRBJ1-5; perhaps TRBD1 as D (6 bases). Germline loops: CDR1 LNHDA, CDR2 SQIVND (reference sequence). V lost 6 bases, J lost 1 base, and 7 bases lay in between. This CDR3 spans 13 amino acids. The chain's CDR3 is CASRGASNQPQHF. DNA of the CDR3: TGTGCCAGTAGGGGGGCGAGCAATCAGCCCCAGCATTTT.

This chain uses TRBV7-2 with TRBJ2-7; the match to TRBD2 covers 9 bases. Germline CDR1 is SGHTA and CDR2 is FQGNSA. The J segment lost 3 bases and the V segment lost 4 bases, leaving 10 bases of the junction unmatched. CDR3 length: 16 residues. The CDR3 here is CASSSPLGSGGYEQYF. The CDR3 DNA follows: TGTGCCAGCAGCTCCCCCTTAGGTAGCGGGGGCTACGAGCAGTACTTC.

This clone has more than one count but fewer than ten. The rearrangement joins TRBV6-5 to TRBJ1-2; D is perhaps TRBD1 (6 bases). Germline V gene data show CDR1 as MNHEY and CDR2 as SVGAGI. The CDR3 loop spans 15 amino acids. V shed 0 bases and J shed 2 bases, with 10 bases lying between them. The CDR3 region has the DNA TGTGCCAGCAGTTACTCAGACAGGACGAACTATGGCTACACCTTC. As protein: CASSYSDRTNYGYTF.

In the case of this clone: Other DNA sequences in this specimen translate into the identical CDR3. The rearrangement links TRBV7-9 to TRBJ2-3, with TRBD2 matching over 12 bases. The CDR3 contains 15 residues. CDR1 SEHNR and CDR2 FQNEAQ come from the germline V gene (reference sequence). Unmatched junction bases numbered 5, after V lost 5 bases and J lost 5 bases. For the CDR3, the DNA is TGTGCCAGCAGCCCCGGACTAGCGGGGCAAGATACGCAGTATTTT. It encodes CASSPGLAGQDTQYF.

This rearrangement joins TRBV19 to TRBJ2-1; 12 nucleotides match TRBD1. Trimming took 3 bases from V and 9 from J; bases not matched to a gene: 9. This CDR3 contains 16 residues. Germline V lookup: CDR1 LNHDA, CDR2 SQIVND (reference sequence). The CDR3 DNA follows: TGTGCCAGTAGTATGGTTCCGGGACAGGGGGCGGGTGAGCAGTTCTTC. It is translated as CASSMVPGQGAGEQFF.

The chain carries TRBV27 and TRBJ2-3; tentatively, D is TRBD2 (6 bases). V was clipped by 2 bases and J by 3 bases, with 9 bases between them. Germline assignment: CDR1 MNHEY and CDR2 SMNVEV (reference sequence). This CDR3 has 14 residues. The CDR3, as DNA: TGTGCCAGCAGTTTACTGGGGGGTACAGATACGCAGTATTTT. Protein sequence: CASSLLGGTDTQYF.

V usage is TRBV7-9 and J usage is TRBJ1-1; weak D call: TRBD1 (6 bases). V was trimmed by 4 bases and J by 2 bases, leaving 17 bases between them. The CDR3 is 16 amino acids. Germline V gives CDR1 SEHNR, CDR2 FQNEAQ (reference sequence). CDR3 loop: CASSYGGGARNTEAFF. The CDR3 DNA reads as TGTGCCAGCAGCTACGGCGGGGGCGCGAGAAACACTGAAGCTTTCTTT.

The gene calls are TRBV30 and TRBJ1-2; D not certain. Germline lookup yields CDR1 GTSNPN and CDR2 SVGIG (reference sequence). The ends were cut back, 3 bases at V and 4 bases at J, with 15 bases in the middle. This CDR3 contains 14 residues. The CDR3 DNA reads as TGTGCCTGGAGCGTAGGGCCAGCGGGCTATGGCTACACCTTC. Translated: CAWSVGPAGYGYTF.

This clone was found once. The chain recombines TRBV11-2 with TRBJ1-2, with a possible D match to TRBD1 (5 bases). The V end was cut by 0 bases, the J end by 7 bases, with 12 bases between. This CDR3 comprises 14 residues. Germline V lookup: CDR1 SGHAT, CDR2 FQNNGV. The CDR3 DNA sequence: TGTGCCAGCAGCTTAGATTTCCTTCAGGGTGGCTACACCTTC. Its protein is CASSLDFLQGGYTF.

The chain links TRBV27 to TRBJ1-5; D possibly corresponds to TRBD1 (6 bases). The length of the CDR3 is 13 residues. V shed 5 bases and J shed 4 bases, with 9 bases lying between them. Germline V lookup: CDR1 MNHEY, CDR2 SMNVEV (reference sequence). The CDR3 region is CASSLTGNQPQHF. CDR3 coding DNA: TGTGCCAGCAGTCTTACAGGGAATCAGCCCCAGCATTTT.

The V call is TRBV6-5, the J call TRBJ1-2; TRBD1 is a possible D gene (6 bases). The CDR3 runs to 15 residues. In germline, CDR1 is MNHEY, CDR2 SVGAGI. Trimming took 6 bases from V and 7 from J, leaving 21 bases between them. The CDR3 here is CASSRKQGRRVGYTF. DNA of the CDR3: TGTGCCAGCAGCCGTAAGCAGGGGCGCAGAGTTGGCTACACCTTC.

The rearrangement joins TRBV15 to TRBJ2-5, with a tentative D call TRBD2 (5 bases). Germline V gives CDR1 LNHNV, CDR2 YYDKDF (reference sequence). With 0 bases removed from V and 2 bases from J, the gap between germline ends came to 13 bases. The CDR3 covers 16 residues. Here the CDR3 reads CATSRDKGLDQETQYF. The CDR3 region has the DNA TGTGCCACCAGCAGAGATAAAGGACTGGATCAAGAGACCCAGTACTTC.

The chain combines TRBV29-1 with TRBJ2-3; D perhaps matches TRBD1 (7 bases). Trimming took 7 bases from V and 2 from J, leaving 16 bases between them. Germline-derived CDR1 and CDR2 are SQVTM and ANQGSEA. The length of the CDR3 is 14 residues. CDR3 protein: CSASRGEVTDTQYF. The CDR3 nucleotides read TGCAGCGCTAGCAGGGGGGAGGTCACAGATACGCAGTATTTT.

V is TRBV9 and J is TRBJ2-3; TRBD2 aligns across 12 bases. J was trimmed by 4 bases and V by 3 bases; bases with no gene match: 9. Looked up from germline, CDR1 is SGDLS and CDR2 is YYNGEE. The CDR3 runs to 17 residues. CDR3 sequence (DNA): TGTGCCAGCAGCGACTTCACCACTAGCGGGAGGTCAGATACGCAGTATTTT. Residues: CASSDFTTSGRSDTQYF.

The CDR3 spells CASSPKGSYYGYTF. CDR3 sequence (DNA): TGTGCCAGCAGTCCTAAAGGGAGCTACTATGGCTACACCTTC. The rearrangement uses TRBV27 and TRBJ1-2, with D uncertain. Germline CDR1 and CDR2: MNHEY and SMNVEV (reference sequence). The V gene lost 5 bases and the J gene lost 3 bases, with 13 bases spanning the gap. The CDR3 runs 14 residues.

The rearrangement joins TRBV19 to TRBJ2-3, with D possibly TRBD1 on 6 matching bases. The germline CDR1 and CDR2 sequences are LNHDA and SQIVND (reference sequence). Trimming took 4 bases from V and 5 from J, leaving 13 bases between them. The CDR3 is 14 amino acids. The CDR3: CASSSLTGRDTQYF. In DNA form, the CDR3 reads TGTGCCAGTAGTAGTCTCACAGGGAGAGATACGCAGTATTTT.

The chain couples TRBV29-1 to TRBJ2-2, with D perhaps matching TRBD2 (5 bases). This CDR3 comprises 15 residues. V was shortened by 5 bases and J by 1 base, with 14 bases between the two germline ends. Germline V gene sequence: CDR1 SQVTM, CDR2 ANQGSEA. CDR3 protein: CSVLSPGLNTGELFF. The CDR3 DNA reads TGCAGCGTTCTATCCCCGGGGTTGAACACCGGGGAGCTGTTTTTT.

This CDR3 reads CASSLRTSGLYNEQFF. For the CDR3, the DNA is TGTGCCAGCAGCTTAAGGACTAGCGGGCTCTACAATGAGCAGTTCTTC. The J gene is TRBJ2-1, the V gene TRBV7-9; 11 positions agree with TRBD2. From germline, CDR1 is SEHNR and CDR2 FQNEAQ (reference sequence). V lost 2 bases and J lost 3; bases outside the gene matches: 3. The CDR3 runs 16 residues. The complete variable domain, with remaining parts taken from reference TRBV7-9 and TRBJ2-1, reads DTGVSQNPRHKITKRGQNVTFRCDPISEHNRLYWYRQTLGQGPEFLTYFQNEAQLEKSRLLSDRFSAERPKGSFSTLEIQRTEQGDSAMYLCASSLRTSGLYNEQFFGPGTRLTVL.

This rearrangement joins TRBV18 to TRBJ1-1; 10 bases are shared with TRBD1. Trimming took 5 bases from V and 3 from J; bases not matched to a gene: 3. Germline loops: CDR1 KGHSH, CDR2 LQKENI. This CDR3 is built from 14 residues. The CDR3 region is CASSLGQGHTEAFF. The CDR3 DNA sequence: TGTGCCAGCTCATTGGGACAGGGGCACACTGAAGCTTTCTTT. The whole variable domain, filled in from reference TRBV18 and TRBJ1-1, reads NAGVMQNPRHLVRRRGQEARLRCSPMKGHSHVYWYRQLPEEGLKFMVYLQKENIIDESGMPKERFSAEFPKEGPSILRIQQVVRGDSAAYFCASSLGQGHTEAFFGQGTRLTVV.

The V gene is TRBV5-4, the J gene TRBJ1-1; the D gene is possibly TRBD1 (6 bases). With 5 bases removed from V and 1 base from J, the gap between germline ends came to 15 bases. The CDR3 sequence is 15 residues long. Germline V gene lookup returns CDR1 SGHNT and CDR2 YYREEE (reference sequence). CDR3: CASSYDQQGNTEAFF. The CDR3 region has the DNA TGTGCCAGCAGTTACGACCAACAGGGGAACACTGAAGCTTTCTTT.

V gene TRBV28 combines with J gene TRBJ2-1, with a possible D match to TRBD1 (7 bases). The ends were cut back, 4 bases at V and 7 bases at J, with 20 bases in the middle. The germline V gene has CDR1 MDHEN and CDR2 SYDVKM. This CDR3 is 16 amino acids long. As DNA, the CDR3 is TGTGCCAGCAGTTCAAATGGAGGGGGCGGGTTGAATGAGCAGTTCTTC. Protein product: CASSSNGGGGLNEQFF. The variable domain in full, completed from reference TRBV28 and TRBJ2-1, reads DVKVTQSSRYLVKRTGEKVFLECVQDMDHENMFWYRQDPGLGLRLIYFSYDVKMKEKGDIPEGYSVSREKKERFSLILESASTNQTSMYLCASSSNGGGGLNEQFFGPGTRLTVL.

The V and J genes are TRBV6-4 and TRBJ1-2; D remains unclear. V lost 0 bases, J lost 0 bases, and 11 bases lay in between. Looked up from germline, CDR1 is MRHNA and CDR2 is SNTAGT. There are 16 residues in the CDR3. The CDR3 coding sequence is TGTGCCAGCAGTGACTCGAGTCGTGGTACTAACTATGGCTACACCTTC. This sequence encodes CASSDSSRGTNYGYTF.

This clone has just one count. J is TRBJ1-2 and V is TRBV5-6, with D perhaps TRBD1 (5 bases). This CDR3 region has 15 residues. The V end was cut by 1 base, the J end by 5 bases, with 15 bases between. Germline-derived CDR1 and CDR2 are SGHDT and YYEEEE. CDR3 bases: TGTGCCAGCAGCTTGACGTGGGGGGGAGAGTATGGCTACACCTTC. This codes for CASSLTWGGEYGYTF.

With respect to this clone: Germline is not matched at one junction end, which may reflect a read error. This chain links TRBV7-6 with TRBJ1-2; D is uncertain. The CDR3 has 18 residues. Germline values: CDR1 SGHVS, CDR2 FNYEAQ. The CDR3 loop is CASSPQLRAGAMADGYPF. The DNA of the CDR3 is TGTGCCAGCAGCCCCCAACTGCGGGCTGGAGCTATGGCGGATGGCTACCCCTTC.